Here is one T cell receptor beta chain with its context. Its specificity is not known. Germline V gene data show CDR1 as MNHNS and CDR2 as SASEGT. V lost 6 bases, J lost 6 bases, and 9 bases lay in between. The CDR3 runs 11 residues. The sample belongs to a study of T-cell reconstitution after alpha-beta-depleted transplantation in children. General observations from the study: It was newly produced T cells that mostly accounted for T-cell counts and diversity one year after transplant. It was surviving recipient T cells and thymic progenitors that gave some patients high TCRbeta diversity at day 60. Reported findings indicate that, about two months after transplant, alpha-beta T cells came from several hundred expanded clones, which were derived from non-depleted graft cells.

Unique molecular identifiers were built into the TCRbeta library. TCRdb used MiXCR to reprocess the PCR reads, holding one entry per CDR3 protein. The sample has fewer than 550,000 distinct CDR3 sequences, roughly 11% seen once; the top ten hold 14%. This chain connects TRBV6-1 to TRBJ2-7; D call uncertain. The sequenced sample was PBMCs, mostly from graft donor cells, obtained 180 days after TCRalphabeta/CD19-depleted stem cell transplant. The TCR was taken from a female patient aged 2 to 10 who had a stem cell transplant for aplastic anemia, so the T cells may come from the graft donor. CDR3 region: CASSASFEQYF. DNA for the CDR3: TGTGCCAGCAGCGCCTCATTCGAGCAGTACTTC.